The 22 T cell receptor beta chains given below trace back to one sample, sequenced in a study of T-cell memory formation after mild COVID-19 (dated by TCRdb to about 2021). Library generation was performed with 5' RACE. These reads were obtained on an Illumina NovaSeq 6000. The public reads were quality trimmed at Q25 with fastp and then assembled into clones with MiXCR by TCRdb, keeping productive beta chains. Every distinct CDR3 protein forms one entry, paired with its most common genes and DNA. The sample table holds more than 300,000 distinct CDR3 sequences, of which roughly an eighth were seen once. The ten largest account for around 23% of the sample. The sequencing input was PBMCs or a T cell subset sorted from them (not recorded which). These TCRs come from a man younger than 35 who had mild COVID-19 (a few samples of this study predate the infection). The sample titles of this study are shuffled in the database, so cell type and time point are left out; the donor was told from shared clones.

This clonotype was counted only a few times. DNA for the CDR3: TGCGCCAGCAGCTTGGCTCCCCCGGGACAGGGGGACCTCCACTTT. As protein: CASSLAPPGQGDLHF. V and J are TRBV5-1 and TRBJ1-6, with 11 bases aligning to TRBD1. Germline CDR1 SGHRS, CDR2 YFSETQ. CDR3 length equals 15 residues. Trimming removed 0 bases from V and 15 bases from J; junction bases left unmatched: 8.

The V and J genes are TRBV12-3 or TRBV12-4 and TRBJ2-2, with D tentatively TRBD2 (5 bases). V was trimmed by 6 bases and J by 5 bases, leaving 19 bases between them. The CDR3 contains 16 residues. CDR3 in DNA: TGTGCCAGCAGCATGCCTGAGGGCCCCCGGACCGGGGAGCTGTTTTTT. This translates into CASSMPEGPRTGELFF.

The rearrangement uses TRBV14 and TRBJ2-3, with a possible D match to TRBD2 (5 bases). V was clipped by 3 bases and J by 8 bases, with 21 bases between them. Per the germline V gene, CDR1 is SGHDN and CDR2 is FVKESK. CDR3 size: 16 residues. CDR3 protein: CASSHPKSVGSSTQYF. The DNA of the CDR3 is TGTGCCAGCAGCCATCCTAAGTCAGTTGGGAGCTCTACGCAGTATTTT.

V usage is TRBV21-1 and J usage is TRBJ2-3. TRBV21-1 is a pseudogene locus. This CDR3 spans 11 amino acids. In nucleotides, the CDR3 is TGTGCCAGGCTTGCTGGAGGTACGCAGTATTTT. The encoded protein is CARLAGGTQYF.

V gene TRBV4-2 combines with J gene TRBJ2-6; D unclear. Deletions cut 0 bases from V and 0 bases from J, with 9 bases between. The CDR3 loop spans 17 amino acids. CDR1 is LGHNA and CDR2 is YNFKEQ in the germline V gene. Here the CDR3 reads CASSQEALASGANVLTF. Written as DNA, the CDR3 is TGTGCCAGCAGCCAAGAAGCTTTGGCCTCTGGGGCCAACGTCCTGACTTTC.

V and J are TRBV5-6 and TRBJ2-5; D may match TRBD1 or TRBD2 (6 bases each). Germline V gene lookup returns CDR1 SGHDT and CDR2 YYEEEE. V shed 4 bases and J shed 5 bases, with 15 bases lying between them. The CDR3 extends over 14 amino acids. DNA for the CDR3: TGTGCCAGCAGCCCTGGAGGGGGTACGGAGACCCAGTACTTC. As protein: CASSPGGGTETQYF.

This clonotype was recorded at least ten times. The chain recombines TRBV4-3 with TRBJ1-6, with no clear D. V lost 0 bases and J lost 5, with 11 bases in between. There are 16 residues in the CDR3. Germline lookup yields CDR1 LGHNA and CDR2 YSLEER. DNA for the CDR3: TGCGCCAGCAGCCAAGAATGGCCCCCCGATAATTCACCCCTCCACTTT. This translates into CASSQEWPPDNSPLHF.

This clonotype was counted a few times. CDR3 region: CASSPQPENEKLFF. The CDR3, as DNA: TGTGCCAGCTCACCGCAGCCAGAAAATGAAAAACTGTTTTTT. The chain couples TRBV18 to TRBJ1-4; D gene ambiguous. This CDR3 is built from 14 residues. The V gene's germline CDR1 is KGHSH and CDR2 LQKENI. V was cut by 3 bases and J by 5 bases, with 10 bases left in between.

This clonotype turned up a few times. The gene calls are TRBV6-2 or TRBV6-3 and TRBJ1-5, with 8 positions matching TRBD1. The germline CDR1 and CDR2 sequences are MNHEY and SVGEGT. CDR3 length equals 14 residues. V was clipped by 6 bases and J by 8 bases; unmatched bases: 9. The CDR3 is CASSARTGRKPQHF. DNA of the CDR3: TGTGCCAGCAGCGCCCGGACAGGGAGAAAGCCCCAGCATTTT.

V usage is TRBV3-1 and J usage is TRBJ2-2; D is undetermined. The CDR3 has 12 residues. The V gene lost 0 bases and the J gene lost 6 bases, with 2 bases spanning the gap. Germline CDR1 and CDR2: LGHDT and YNNKEL (reference sequence). The CDR3 coding sequence is TGTGCCAGCAGCCAAGATTCCGGGGAGCTGTTTTTT. Translated, it gives CASSQDSGELFF.

The V call is TRBV12-3 or TRBV12-4, the J call TRBJ2-1; a possible D gene is TRBD2 (6 bases). Trimming cost V 0 bases and J 16 bases, with 16 bases left between them. This CDR3 is built from 13 residues. The CDR3 is CASSLAVGETSFF. CDR3 nucleotide sequence: TGTGCCAGCAGTTTAGCAGTGGGAGAGACTAGTTTCTTC.

The CDR3 DNA sequence: TGTGCCAGCAGCTTAGGAGGGGAAGGACCCTACAATGAGCAGTTCTTC. It yields the protein CASSLGGEGPYNEQFF. The rearrangement joins TRBV7-2 to TRBJ2-1, with D perhaps assigned TRBD1 or TRBD2 (5 bases each). The V end lost 1 base, the J end lost 2 bases, and 12 bases lay between the germline ends. The CDR3 sequence is 16 residues long. Germline CDR1 is SGHTA and CDR2 is FQGNSA.

The V gene is TRBV20-1, the J gene TRBJ2-5, with TRBD2 matching 9 bases. This CDR3 comprises 16 residues. V lost 3 bases to trimming and J lost 5 bases; unmatched junction nucleotides: 13. Germline V CDR1 and CDR2: DFQATT, SNEGSKA (reference sequence). The CDR3 bases are TGCAGTGCTAGGTCTGGCGGTCTAGCGGGGCGGGAGACCCAGTACTTC. This codes for CSARSGGLAGRETQYF.

Turning to this clonotype: Possible read error: a much larger clone is one base away. The chain links TRBV6-2 or TRBV6-3 to TRBJ2-5; D is ambiguous. Germline assignment: CDR1 MNHEY and CDR2 SVGEGT. This CDR3 has 10 residues. Trimming pared 7 bases from V and 1 base from J, leaving 1 base between. The CDR3 protein is CASTQETQYF. CDR3 bases: TGTGCCAGCACCCAAGAGACCCAGTACTTC.

The J gene is TRBJ1-1, the V gene TRBV5-1; D not certain. CDR1 is SGHRS and CDR2 is YFSETQ in the germline V gene. The CDR3 spans 13 residues. The ends were cut back, 4 bases at V and 2 bases at J, with 9 bases in the middle. The CDR3: CASSPSPNTEAFF. The CDR3 DNA reads TGCGCCAGCAGCCCCAGCCCTAACACTGAAGCTTTCTTT.

The rearrangement joins TRBV11-2 to TRBJ1-6, with D tentatively TRBD1 (5 bases). CDR3 length equals 16 residues. From germline, CDR1 is SGHAT and CDR2 FQNNGV. Trimming shortened V by 1 base and J by 5 bases, and 12 bases separated the two germline ends. CDR3 in amino acids: CASSLGRWGNNSPLHF. CDR3 coding DNA: TGTGCCAGCAGCTTAGGGAGGTGGGGGAATAATTCACCCCTCCACTTT.

This clonotype was counted a few times. The chain employs TRBV7-2 and TRBJ1-6; the D gene is possibly TRBD1 (5 bases). Trimming removed 6 bases from V and 9 bases from J, with 15 bases in between. The germline V gene has CDR1 SGHTA and CDR2 FQGNSA. This CDR3 has 14 residues. The CDR3 is CASSRGVLGSPLHF. DNA for the CDR3: TGTGCCAGCAGTCGAGGGGTTCTGGGTTCACCCCTCCACTTT.

This clonotype was seen only a few times. The chain combines TRBV5-1 with TRBJ1-1; the match to TRBD1 covers 7 bases. CDR3 length: 15 residues. CDR1 is SGHRS, CDR2 YFSETQ, per germline. V was clipped by 0 bases and J by 1 base; unmatched bases: 3. The chain's CDR3 is CASSLGRQGNTEAFF. In DNA form, the CDR3 reads TGCGCCAGCAGCTTGGGACGACAGGGGAACACTGAAGCTTTCTTT. Full variable domain (outside the CDR3, taken from reference TRBV5-1 and TRBJ1-1): KAGVTQTPRYLIKTRGQQVTLSCSPISGHRSVSWYQQTPGQGLQFLFEYFSETQRNKGNFPGRFSGRQFSNSRSEMNVSTLELGDSALYLCASSLGRQGNTEAFFGQGTRLTVV.

A few counts support this clonotype. The chain uses TRBV5-1 and TRBJ1-6; TRBD1 aligns across 7 bases. After removal of 4 bases from V and 7 bases from J, the junction contained 8 bases not matched to a gene. The CDR3 has 15 amino acids. Germline V gives CDR1 SGHRS, CDR2 YFSETQ. The CDR3 nucleotides read TGCGCCAGCAGCCCACGGACAGGATTAAATTCACCCCTCCACTTT. Protein sequence: CASSPRTGLNSPLHF.

V gene TRBV12-3 or TRBV12-4 combines with J gene TRBJ1-2, with 8 bases that match TRBD1. After removal of 6 bases from V and 4 bases from J, the junction contained 10 bases not matched to a gene. The CDR3 sequence is 15 residues long. The CDR3: CASRPSWDRIYGYTF. The CDR3 nucleotides read TGTGCCAGCAGGCCATCTTGGGACAGGATCTATGGCTACACCTTC.

As regards this clonotype: A clone one base away is much larger, so this may be a read error. The rearrangement links TRBV11-2 to TRBJ2-2, with D unresolved. This CDR3 is built from 15 residues. Germline V gene data show CDR1 as SGHAT and CDR2 as FQNNGV. The germline V and J ends were trimmed by 1 base and 7 bases, with 13 bases remaining between them. This chain's CDR3 is CASSLVAFGNGELFF. As DNA, the CDR3 is TGTGCCAGCAGCTTAGTCGCTTTTGGCAACGGGGAGCTGTTTTTT.

A few counts support this clonotype. This chain connects TRBV12-3 or TRBV12-4 to TRBJ1-1; 7 bases fit TRBD1. With 5 bases clipped from V and 4 bases from J, the junction kept 7 bases outside the gene matches. The CDR3 loop spans 14 amino acids. CDR3 DNA sequence: TGTGCCAGCAGTGTGACAGGGCCGATCACTGAAGCTTTCTTT. Protein: CASSVTGPITEAFF.